The T cell receptor beta chain under discussion was sequenced for a study of blood T cell repertoires in COVID-19 (dated by TCRdb to the early 2020s). About the study as a whole: Samples from collaborators originated in the United States, Italy and Spain and spanned both the acute and convalescent phases of COVID-19. The prospective study material was composed of cDNA or gDNA derived from T cells, B-cell-depleted T cells, or PBMCs. The dataset comprised deeply sampled blood TCRbeta repertoires from subjects exposed to, actively infected with, or recovered from COVID-19. A freely available public database, intended as a resource for researchers studying the immune response to SARS-CoV-2, is where the repertoires were released. Samples were obtained from the ongoing ImmuneRACE study (first 160 participants) and from over 1,000 subjects provided by 6 global collaborators. The sample metadata nearly always contained a de-identified subject ID, COVID-19 status, age in years and sex. HLA class I and class II types, where available, came from metadata supplied by the sample provider rather than from assay-based typing.

Whole blood was collected in K2EDTA tubes by collaborating institutions according to the institutions' own protocols. For TCRbeta analysis, collaborators shipped samples in one of three forms: frozen whole blood, isolated PBMCs, or DNA extracted from either of those sample types. The CDR3 sequence holds 13 residues, the cysteine and phenylalanine included. Here the CDR3 DNA is all that survives: 39 bases in frame from base 1. Trimming removed 4 bases from V and 5 bases from J, leaving 11 bases between the germline ends. According to the germline V gene, CDR1 reads ENHRY and CDR2 reads SYGVKD. On the study overall, not on this receptor specifically: The quantity of clinical and demographic metadata differed by source and by participant and was supplied without curation.

Of note for this clone: Its antigen is not yet known. Base qualities are not at hand, and no much larger clone is one base apart.

The immunoSEQ Assay, a bias-controlled multiplex PCR, was used to amplify TCRbeta CDR3 regions from genomic DNA. The study's own analysis went as follows. The number of nucleated cells in each sample was estimated by amplification of reference gene primers within the assay. Sequence reads were collapsed and filtered to measure the absolute abundance of every unique TCRbeta CDR3 rearrangement. For each sample, productive Simpson clonality was calculated as the square root of Simpson's diversity index across productive rearrangements. TCRdb retrieved this table from immuneACCESS and kept in-frame rearrangements only. Not all clones are present; in checked studies, unresolved V genes account for under half, and no reason is known for the remainder. From that table come the V and J calls and clone size; the DNA was used to work out D and trimming. The sample includes fewer than 250,000 clones, with 80% observed a single time. About 7% of the sample is taken by the ten largest.

Sequences were obtained from peripheral blood. The V gene is TRBV10-3 and the J gene is TRBJ2-5; TRBD1 is a possible D gene, resting on 6 matching bases. The TCR was taken from a man aged 55-75 years with acute or convalescent COVID-19. DNA sequence: TGTGCCATCAGTGGAGGGGGAGAGGAGACCCAGTACTTC. It translates to CAISGGGEETQYF.